The rows below give T cell receptor beta chains drawn from one sample of a study of control samples from healthy donors and cancer patients. Some clones are missing from TCRdb's copy, which holds only in-frame ones; the method was immunoSEQ multiplex PCR. The table includes roughly 63,000 clones, around 90% detected once. Source material: PBMCs. The receptors stem from a man in his forties or fifties with colorectal cancer. Each CDR3 is given with its conserved first and last residue. Each record gives: D gene, V gene, clone size, J gene, CDR3 DNA, CDR3 protein. D genes are given only for firm matches. Rows give clone size only sometimes, using once, few, many, or a class for an expanded clone.

TRBD1	TRBV6-6	NA	TRBJ1-5	TGTGCCAGCAGTTACGGACAGGGAGGGAATCAGCCCCAGCATTTT	CASSYGQGGNQPQHF
NA	TRBV24-1	NA	TRBJ2-1	TGTGCCACCTCCGGACCTAGTACTGGGGAGTCGGCTAGAAAGCAGTTCTTC	CATSGPSTGESARKQFF
TRBD2	TRBV6-1	NA	TRBJ2-3	TGTGCCAGCAGTGAAAGGGGAGACTTTAGCGGGGGAAGAGATACGCAGTATTTT	CASSERGDFSGGRDTQYF
TRBD1	TRBV6-6	NA	TRBJ2-7	TGTGCCAGCAGTTACTCGAGACAGGGTACGGACGAGCAGTACTTC	CASSYSRQGTDEQYF
NA	TRBV9	NA	TRBJ2-3	TGTGCCAGCAGCGTGATGCCTGCCCTAAGCGCAGATACGCAGTATTTT	CASSVMPALSADTQYF
NA	TRBV3-1/TRBV3-2	NA	TRBJ2-2	TGTGCCAGCAGCCAAGGAGGGAGGATTACGGAGCTGTTTTTT	CASSQGGRITELFF
TRBD1	TRBV7-8	NA	TRBJ1-5	TGTGCCAGCAGCTTAAGAGACAGGGCCAATCAGCCCCAGCATTTT	CASSLRDRANQPQHF
NA	TRBV30	once	TRBJ1-4	TGTGCCTGGAGTGTAAGGGGGGAACTGTTTTTT	CAWSVRGELFF
NA	TRBV18	NA	TRBJ2-3	TGTGCCAGCTCACCACCTGGTGCAGAATACACAGATACGCAGTATTTT	CASSPPGAEYTDTQYF
TRBD2	TRBV27	NA	TRBJ2-1	TGTGCCAGCTTACCGAATTCCGGGACTAACTACAATGAGCAGTTCTTC	CASLPNSGTNYNEQFF
NA	TRBV23-1	few	TRBJ2-3	TGCGCCAGCAGTCAATCTTGGATGTTATTCACAGATACGCAGTATTTT	CASSQSWMLFTDTQYF
NA	TRBV6-1	NA	TRBJ2-7	TGTGCCAGCAGTGAATACGCGTGGGGGACATCCACCTACGAGCAGTACTTC	CASSEYAWGTSTYEQYF
TRBD2	TRBV11-2	NA	TRBJ2-2	TGTGCCAGCAGCTTAACTAGCGGGGGGGCTATCACCGGGGAGCTGTTTTTT	CASSLTSGGAITGELFF
TRBD2	TRBV18	NA	TRBJ2-2	TGTGCCAGCTCACGTGAACTAGCGGGGTCCGGGGAGCTGTTTTTT	CASSRELAGSGELFF
NA	TRBV6-5	once	TRBJ2-1	TGTGCCAGCACTTCAAGGGGGGCGCTGGCGAATGAGCAGTTCTTC	CASTSRGALANEQFF
NA	TRBV20-1	NA	TRBJ1-2	TGCAGTGCTAGAGAGGGATATGGATACACCTTC	CSAREGYGYTF
TRBD1	TRBV5-5	NA	TRBJ1-3	TGTGCCAGCAGCCCTCAGGGGGGAGCTGGAAACACCATATATTTT	CASSPQGGAGNTIYF
TRBD1	TRBV2	once	TRBJ1-1	TGTGCCAGCAGTGAAACGAGGGGGCGAACTGAAGCTTTCTTT	CASSETRGRTEAFF
NA	TRBV7-3	NA	TRBJ2-7	TGTGCCAGCAGCTTAACTGTTCCCGGGGGCGAGCAGTACTTC	CASSLTVPGGEQYF
TRBD1	TRBV11-2	NA	TRBJ1-6	TGTGCCAGCAGCCGCCAGGGGGATAATTCACCCCTCCACTTT	CASSRQGDNSPLHF
NA	TRBV10-2	NA	TRBJ1-2	TGCGCCAGCAGTGACTACAGCAGAAAAGTATATGGCTACACCTTC	CASSDYSRKVYGYTF
NA	TRBV3-1/TRBV3-2	few	TRBJ1-2	TGTGCCAGCAGCCAAAATCAGGGCGAGGCTGGCTACACCTTC	CASSQNQGEAGYTF
NA	TRBV6-5	NA	TRBJ1-1	TGTGCCAGCAGTTACTCCTCTGCCACGGAAGCTTTCTTT	CASSYSSATEAFF
NA	TRBV6-2/TRBV6-3	NA	TRBJ1-1	TGTGCCAGCAGTTCCCAGAAGAACACTGAAGCTTTCTTT	CASSSQKNTEAFF
NA	TRBV7-2	NA	TRBJ1-3	TGTGCCAGCAGCCCAAGGGTGTTGAACACCATATATTTT	CASSPRVLNTIYF
TRBD2	TRBV19	NA	TRBJ2-3	TGTGCCAGTAAGGCTAGCGGGCCTAGCACAGATACGCAGTATTTT	CASKASGPSTDTQYF
NA	TRBV7-9	NA	TRBJ1-2	TGTGCCAGCAGCCCCGTCCTTGGGTCCGCAGGCTACACCTTC	CASSPVLGSAGYTF
NA	TRBV6-5	NA	TRBJ2-5	TGTGCCAGCAGACTAGGGACGGTCCAAGAGGCCCAGTACTTC	CASRLGTVQEAQYF
TRBD1	TRBV6-5	NA	TRBJ1-2	TGTGCCAGCAGTCAATTAGGGGGCATGGACTATGGCTACACCTTC	CASSQLGGMDYGYTF
NA	TRBV18	NA	TRBJ1-3	TGTGCCAGCTCACGCACCCCCGAGTACGTGGAGGGAAACACCATATATTTT	CASSRTPEYVEGNTIYF
NA	TRBV19	NA	TRBJ1-5	TGTGCCAGTAGTATCGGACAGAGCAATCAGCCCCAGCATTTT	CASSIGQSNQPQHF
NA	TRBV10-2	once	TRBJ1-6	TGCGCCAGCAGTGAGCCGGCCCTGATTTCACCCCTCCACTTT	CASSEPALISPLHF
NA	TRBV7-9	NA	TRBJ1-4	TGTGCCAGCAGCCCGGGATGGACAGATAATGAAAAACTGTTTTTT	CASSPGWTDNEKLFF
NA	TRBV5-1	NA	TRBJ2-7	TGCGCCAGCAGTCCGGACTCGACAGTGTCCTACGAGCAGTACTTC	CASSPDSTVSYEQYF
TRBD2	TRBV7-2	NA	TRBJ2-1	TGTGCCAGCAGCTTTTCGACTAGCCGGGATGAGCAGTTCTTC	CASSFSTSRDEQFF
NA	TRBV11-3	NA	TRBJ2-2	TGTGCCAGCAGCTTATGGGGCGCGAACACCGGGGAGCTGTTTTTT	CASSLWGANTGELFF
NA	TRBV19	NA	TRBJ1-5	TGTGCCAGTAAGGACAGAAGTAATCAGCCCCAGCATTTT	CASKDRSNQPQHF
TRBD1	TRBV6-6	NA	TRBJ2-1	TGTGCCAGCAGCCGCGGACAGGGCCTGATCTACAATGAGCAGTTCTTC	CASSRGQGLIYNEQFF
TRBD2	TRBV7-2	NA	TRBJ2-5	TGTGCCAGCAGCCAAGGACTAGCGGGGGCCCAAGAGACCCAGTACTTC	CASSQGLAGAQETQYF
TRBD2	TRBV7-3	few	TRBJ2-2	TGTGCCAGCACCCCGGGGGGGCGCGGGGGCACCGGGGAGCTGTTTTTT	CASTPGGRGGTGELFF
NA	TRBV7-9	NA	TRBJ2-5	TGTGCCAGCAGCTTACTTCCCCTCCAACAAGAGACCCAGTACTTC	CASSLLPLQQETQYF
NA	TRBV11-2	NA	TRBJ2-3	TGTGCCAGCTGGGCTCTCCGTGGCACAGATACGCAGTATTTT	CASWALRGTDTQYF
TRBD1	TRBV3-1/TRBV3-2	NA	TRBJ1-1	TGTGCCAGCAGCCTAACAGGGGGTGAAGCTTTCTTT	CASSLTGGEAFF
NA	TRBV2	NA	TRBJ1-2	TGTGCCAGCACAAGGGAGGGTTCCTATGGCTACACCTTC	CASTREGSYGYTF
NA	TRBV7-3	NA	TRBJ2-5	TGTGCCAGCAGCTCGGGACCCGGGGAGACCCAGTACTTC	CASSSGPGETQYF
TRBD2	TRBV24-1	NA	TRBJ2-7	TGTGCCACCAGCTCCGGGATTGGGGGGGGTTCCTACGAGCAGTACTTC	CATSSGIGGGSYEQYF
NA	TRBV18	NA	TRBJ2-3	TGTGCCAGCTCACGCGGGGATACGCAGTATTTT	CASSRGDTQYF
NA	TRBV19	NA	TRBJ1-1	TGTGCCAGTAGTATTATAACTATGAACACTGAAGCTTTCTTT	CASSIITMNTEAFF
NA	TRBV5-5	NA	TRBJ2-7	TGTGCCAGCAGCTTGGGTTTGGGGTACGAGCAGTACTTC	CASSLGLGYEQYF
TRBD1	TRBV2	NA	TRBJ1-6	TGTGCCAGCAGTGATACGGTGGGGACAGGGTACTCACCCCTCCACTTT	CASSDTVGTGYSPLHF
NA	TRBV29-1	NA	TRBJ1-1	TGCAGCGTCGCAGGTGAAACGGCTGAAGCTTTCTTT	CSVAGETAEAFF
NA	TRBV30	few	TRBJ1-5	TGTGCCTGGGCAGCGGGGGGCAATCAGCCCCAGCATTTT	CAWAAGGNQPQHF
NA	TRBV6-6	NA	TRBJ1-1	TGTGCCAGCAGTTTCTGGAACACTGAAGCTTTCTTT	CASSFWNTEAFF
NA	TRBV30	NA	TRBJ1-4	TGTGCCTGGAGTGTAAAGGGGGAAAAACTGTTTTTT	CAWSVKGEKLFF
NA	TRBV19	NA	TRBJ1-1	TGTGCCAGTAGTATCCGAAACCAGAACACTGAAGCTTTCTTT	CASSIRNQNTEAFF